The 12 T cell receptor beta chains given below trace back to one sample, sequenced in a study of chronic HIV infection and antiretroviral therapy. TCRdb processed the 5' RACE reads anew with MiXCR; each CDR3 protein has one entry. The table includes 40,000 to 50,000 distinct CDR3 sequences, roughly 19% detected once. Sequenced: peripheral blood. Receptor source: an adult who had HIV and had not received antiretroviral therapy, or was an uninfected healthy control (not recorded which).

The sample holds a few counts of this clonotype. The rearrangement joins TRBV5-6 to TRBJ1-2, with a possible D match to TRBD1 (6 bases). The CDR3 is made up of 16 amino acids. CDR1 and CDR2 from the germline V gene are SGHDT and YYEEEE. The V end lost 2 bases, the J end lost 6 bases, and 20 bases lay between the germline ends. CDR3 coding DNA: TGTGCCAGCAGCTTCGTCACGCGGGGGGCGCGAAATGGCTACACCTTC. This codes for CASSFVTRGARNGYTF.

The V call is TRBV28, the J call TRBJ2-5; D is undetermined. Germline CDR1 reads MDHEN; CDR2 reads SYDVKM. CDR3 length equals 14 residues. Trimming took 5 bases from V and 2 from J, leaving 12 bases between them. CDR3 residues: CASSLTEPQETQYF. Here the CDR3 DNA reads TGTGCCAGCAGTCTCACCGAACCTCAAGAGACCCAGTACTTC.

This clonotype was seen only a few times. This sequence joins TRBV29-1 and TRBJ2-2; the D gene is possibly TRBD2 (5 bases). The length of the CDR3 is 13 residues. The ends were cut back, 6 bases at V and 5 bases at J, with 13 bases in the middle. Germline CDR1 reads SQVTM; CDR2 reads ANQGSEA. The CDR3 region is CSVTETGTGELFF. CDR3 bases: TGCAGCGTGACGGAGACGGGAACCGGGGAGCTGTTTTTT.

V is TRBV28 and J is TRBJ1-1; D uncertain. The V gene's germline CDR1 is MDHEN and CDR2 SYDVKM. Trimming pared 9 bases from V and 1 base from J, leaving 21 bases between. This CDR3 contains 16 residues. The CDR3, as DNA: TGTGCCAGTAAGATCTCGCATTATCGAAAGAACACTGAAGCTTTCTTT. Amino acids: CASKISHYRKNTEAFF.

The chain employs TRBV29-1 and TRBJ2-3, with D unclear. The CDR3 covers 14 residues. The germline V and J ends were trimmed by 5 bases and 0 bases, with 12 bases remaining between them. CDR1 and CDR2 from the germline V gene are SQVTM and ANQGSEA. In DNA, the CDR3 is TGCAGCGTTAAGAGGTCTGCTAGCACAGATACGCAGTATTTT. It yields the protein CSVKRSASTDTQYF.

As DNA, the CDR3 is TGTGCCATCAGTAGGGACAGGGGGCAAGACACTGAAGCTTTCTTT. Its protein product is CAISRDRGQDTEAFF. The chain couples TRBV10-3 to TRBJ1-1; TRBD1 aligns across 12 bases. Germline CDR1 reads ENHRY; CDR2 reads SYGVKD. Unmatched junction bases numbered 4, after V lost 5 bases and J lost 3 bases. The CDR3 sequence is 15 residues long.

The CDR3 here is CASISPTTGGNQPQHF. In nucleotides, the CDR3 is TGTGCCAGCATTTCTCCGACCACAGGGGGCAATCAGCCCCAGCATTTT. The V call is TRBV28, the J call TRBJ1-5; TRBD1 matches 7 bases. V shed 7 bases, J shed 2 bases, and the junction held 11 bases outside the gene matches. Looked up from germline, CDR1 is MDHEN and CDR2 is SYDVKM. The length of the CDR3 is 16 residues.

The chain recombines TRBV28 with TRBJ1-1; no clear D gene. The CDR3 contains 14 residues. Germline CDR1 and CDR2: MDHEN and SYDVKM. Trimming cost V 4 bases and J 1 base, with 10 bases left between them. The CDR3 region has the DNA TGTGCCAGCAGTTCAGCACAGCCGAACACTGAAGCTTTCTTT. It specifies CASSSAQPNTEAFF.

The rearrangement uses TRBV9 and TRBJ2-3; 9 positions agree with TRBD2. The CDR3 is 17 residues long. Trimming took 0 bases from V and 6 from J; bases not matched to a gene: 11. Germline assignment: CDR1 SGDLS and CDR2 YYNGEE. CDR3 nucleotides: TGTGCCAGCAGCGTAGTTGGGGAGAGCGGGAGGAGCGATACGCAGTATTTT. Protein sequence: CASSVVGESGRSDTQYF.

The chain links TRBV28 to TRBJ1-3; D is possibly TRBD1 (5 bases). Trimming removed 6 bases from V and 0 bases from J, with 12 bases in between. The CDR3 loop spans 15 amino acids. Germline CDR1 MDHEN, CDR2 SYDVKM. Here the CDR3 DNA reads TGTGCCAGCAGACTTGACGGGGGCTCTGGAAACACCATATATTTT. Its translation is CASRLDGGSGNTIYF. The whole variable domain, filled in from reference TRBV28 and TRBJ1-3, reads DVKVTQSSRYLVKRTGEKVFLECVQDMDHENMFWYRQDPGLGLRLIYFSYDVKMKEKGDIPEGYSVSREKKERFSLILESASTNQTSMYLCASRLDGGSGNTIYFGEGSWLTVV.

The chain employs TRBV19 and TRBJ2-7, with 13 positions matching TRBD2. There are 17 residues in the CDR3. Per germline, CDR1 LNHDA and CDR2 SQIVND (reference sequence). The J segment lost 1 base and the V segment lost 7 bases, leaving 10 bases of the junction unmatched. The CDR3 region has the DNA TGTGCCAGTATGCGGACTAGCGGGAGTTTCGGTTCCTACGAGCAGTACTTC. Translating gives CASMRTSGSFGSYEQYF.

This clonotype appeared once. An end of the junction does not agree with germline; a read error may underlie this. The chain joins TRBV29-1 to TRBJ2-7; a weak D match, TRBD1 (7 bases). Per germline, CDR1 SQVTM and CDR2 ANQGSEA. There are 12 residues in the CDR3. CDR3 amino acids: CSVVRQGGEQNF. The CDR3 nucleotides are TGCAGCGTCGTTAGACAGGGAGGCGAGCAGAACTTC.